What follows are 8 T cell receptor beta chains derived from one specimen sequenced in a study of blood T cell repertoires in COVID-19. Produced via immunoSEQ multiplex PCR; TCRdb's table is partial and in-frame only. The sample has some 250,000 clones, roughly 86% seen once. The sequenced sample consisted of peripheral blood. Receptor source: a woman aged 25-40 years who had recovered from COVID-19.

This clone was counted only a few times. The chain recombines TRBV12-3 or TRBV12-4 with TRBJ1-2; D may be TRBD1 (5 bases). There are 13 residues in the CDR3. V was pared by 5 bases and J by 5 bases, with 12 bases between. CDR3 bases: TGTGCCAGCAGTCCTACAGGAGCGTATGGCTACACCTTC. Protein: CASSPTGAYGYTF.

Points on this clone: No DNA is shown, since the ends of the CDR3 on it are uncertain; the CDR3 is the one TCRdb lists. The chain links TRBV19 to TRBJ1-6; the tabulated D call, TRBD1, remains unverified against the DNA. Germline V gene lookup returns CDR1 LNHDA and CDR2 SQIVND (reference sequence). The CDR3 is 14 amino acids long, termini counted. The chain's CDR3 is CASRRWADGSPPHF.

The rearrangement links TRBV6-5 to TRBJ1-3; D may be TRBD1 (5 bases). Germline CDR1 and CDR2: MNHEY and SVGAGI. V lost 6 bases to trimming and J lost 4 bases, with 19 bases between them. The CDR3 loop spans 16 amino acids. The CDR3 DNA is TGTGCCAGCAGCTACGCGGGACTCGGGCTCGGAAACACCATATATTTT. Translating gives CASSYAGLGLGNTIYF.

The chain is built from TRBV29-1 and TRBJ1-1; 8 bases line up with TRBD1. Trimming cost V 4 bases and J 8 bases; bases outside gene matches: 3. The CDR3 is 11 amino acids. CDR1 is SQVTM, CDR2 ANQGSEA, per germline. CDR3 nucleotides: TGCAGCGTTGGAACAGGGGGGGAAGCTTTCTTT. This encodes CSVGTGGEAFF.

The genes are TRBV19 and TRBJ2-1; TRBD2 matches 8 bases. Germline CDR1 is LNHDA and CDR2 is SQIVND (reference sequence). The V and J ends lost 3 bases and 4 bases, in that order; junction bases with no gene match: 5. The CDR3 is made up of 15 amino acids. CDR3 DNA sequence: TGTGCCAGTAGTATGGTCCGGGGGGGATACAATGAGCAGTTCTTC. Translation: CASSMVRGGYNEQFF.

V usage is TRBV27 and J usage is TRBJ2-1; 11 bases fit TRBD1. The CDR3 loop spans 16 amino acids. V trimming: 5 bases; J trimming: 6 bases; junction bases outside the gene matches: 9. Germline CDR1 and CDR2: MNHEY and SMNVEV (reference sequence). The DNA of the CDR3 is TGTGCCAGCAGTCTACGTACCGGGACAGGGGGCAATGAGCAGTTCTTC. Protein: CASSLRTGTGGNEQFF.

The rearrangement joins TRBV7-3 to TRBJ2-1, with TRBD2 identical over 16 bases. Trimming at V came to 4 bases and at J to 9 bases, leaving 6 bases not matched to a gene. The V gene's germline CDR1 is SGHTA and CDR2 FQGTGA. This CDR3 contains 16 residues. DNA of the CDR3: TGTGCCAGCAGCTCCTCGGGACTAGCGGGGGGGTTTGAGCAGTTCTTC. It yields the protein CASSSSGLAGGFEQFF. Looking up the rest from reference TRBV7-3 and TRBJ2-1 gives the full variable domain: GAGVSQTPSNKVTEKGKYVELRCDPISGHTALYWYRQSLGQGPEFLIYFQGTGAADDSGLPNDRFFAVRPEGSVSTLKIQRTERGDSAVYLCASSSSGLAGGFEQFFGPGTRLTVL.

V gene TRBV19 combines with J gene TRBJ1-1; 7 nucleotides line up with TRBD1. After removal of 5 bases from V and 3 bases from J, the junction contained 9 bases not matched to a gene. The CDR3 length is 15 residues. The germline V gene encodes CDR1 LNHDA and CDR2 SQIVND (reference sequence). The CDR3 sequence: CASSSQGGGYTEAFF. DNA of the CDR3: TGTGCCAGTAGTTCCCAGGGGGGTGGTTACACTGAAGCTTTCTTT.